Below, one TCR beta chain is given with its context. Unique molecular identifiers tagged the TCRbeta library. TCRdb re-analysed the PCR reads in MiXCR, keeping a single row per CDR3 protein. The sample includes approximately 590,000 distinct CDR3 sequences, roughly a tenth seen only once; the top ten take about 4.2%. This specimen belongs to a study of T-cell reconstitution after alpha-beta-depleted transplantation in children. Sample: PBMCs from the stem cell graft donor, taken from the stem cell graft. The TCR was taken from a human donor who donated a stem cell graft to a child with acute myeloid leukemia.

This CDR3 reads CASSFRTGVEQFF. The DNA of the CDR3 is TGTGCCAGCAGCTTTCGGACAGGGGTAGAGCAGTTCTTC. This chain joins TRBV11-3 and TRBJ2-1, with 9 bases lining up with TRBD1. After removal of 3 bases from V and 10 bases from J, the junction contained 4 bases not matched to a gene. Germline assignment: CDR1 SGHNT and CDR2 YENEEA. CDR3 size: 13 residues. The whole variable domain, remainder taken from reference TRBV11-3 and TRBJ2-1, is EAGVVQSPRYKIIEKKQPVAFWCNPISGHNTLYWYLQNLGQGPELLIRYENEEAVDDSQLPKDRFSAERLKGVDSTLKIQPAELGDSAVYLCASSFRTGVEQFFGPGTRLTVL.